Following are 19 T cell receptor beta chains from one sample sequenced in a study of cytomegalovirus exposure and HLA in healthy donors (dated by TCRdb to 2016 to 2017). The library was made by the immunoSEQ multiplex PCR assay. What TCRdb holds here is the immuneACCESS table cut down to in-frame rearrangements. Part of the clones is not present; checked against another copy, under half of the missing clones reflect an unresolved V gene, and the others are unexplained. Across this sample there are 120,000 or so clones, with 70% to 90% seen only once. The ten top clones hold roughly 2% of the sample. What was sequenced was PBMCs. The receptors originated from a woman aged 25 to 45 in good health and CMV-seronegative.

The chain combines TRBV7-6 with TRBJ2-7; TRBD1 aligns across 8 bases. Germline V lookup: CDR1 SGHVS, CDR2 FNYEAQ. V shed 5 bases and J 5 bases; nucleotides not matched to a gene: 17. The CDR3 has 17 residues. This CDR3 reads CASSPGLRGTGLHEQYF. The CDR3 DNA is TGTGCCAGCAGCCCGGGGTTGAGGGGGACAGGCCTCCACGAGCAGTACTTC.

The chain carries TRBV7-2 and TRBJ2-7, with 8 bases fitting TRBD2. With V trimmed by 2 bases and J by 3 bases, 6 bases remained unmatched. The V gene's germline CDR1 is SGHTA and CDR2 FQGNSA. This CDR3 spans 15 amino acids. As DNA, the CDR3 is TGTGCCAGCAGCTTAAGGACGGGGGGGCTCTACGAGCAGTACTTC. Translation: CASSLRTGGLYEQYF.

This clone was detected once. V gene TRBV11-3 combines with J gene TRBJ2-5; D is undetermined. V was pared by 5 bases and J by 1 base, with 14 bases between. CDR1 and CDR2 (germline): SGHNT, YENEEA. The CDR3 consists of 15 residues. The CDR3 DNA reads TGTGCCAGCAGCGCGACTGTGAGCCCCCAAGAGACCCAGTACTTC. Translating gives CASSATVSPQETQYF.

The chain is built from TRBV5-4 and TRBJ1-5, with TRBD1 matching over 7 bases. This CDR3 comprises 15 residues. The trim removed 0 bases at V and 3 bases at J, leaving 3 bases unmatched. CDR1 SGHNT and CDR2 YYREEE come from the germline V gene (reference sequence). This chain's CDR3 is CASSLGGGDNQPQHF. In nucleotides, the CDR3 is TGTGCCAGCAGCTTGGGAGGGGGCGACAATCAGCCCCAGCATTTT.

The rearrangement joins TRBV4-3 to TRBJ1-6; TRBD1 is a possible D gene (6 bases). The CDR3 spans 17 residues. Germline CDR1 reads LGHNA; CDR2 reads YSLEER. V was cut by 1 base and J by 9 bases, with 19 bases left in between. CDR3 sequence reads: CASSQGNTGTTASPLHF. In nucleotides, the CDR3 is TGCGCCAGCAGCCAAGGAAACACCGGGACAACAGCTTCACCCCTCCACTTT.

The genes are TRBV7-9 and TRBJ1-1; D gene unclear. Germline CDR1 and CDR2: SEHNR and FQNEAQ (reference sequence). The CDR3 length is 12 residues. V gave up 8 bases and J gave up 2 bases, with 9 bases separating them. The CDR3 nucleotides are TGTGCCAGCCGAATTACTAACACTGAAGCTTTCTTT. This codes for CASRITNTEAFF.

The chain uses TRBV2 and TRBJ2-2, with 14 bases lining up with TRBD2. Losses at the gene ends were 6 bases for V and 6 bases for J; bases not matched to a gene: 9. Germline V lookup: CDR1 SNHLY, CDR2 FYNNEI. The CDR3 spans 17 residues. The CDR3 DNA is TGTGCCAGCAGAACCGGGACTAGCGGGGGCTACGCCGGGGAGCTGTTTTTT. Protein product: CASRTGTSGGYAGELFF.

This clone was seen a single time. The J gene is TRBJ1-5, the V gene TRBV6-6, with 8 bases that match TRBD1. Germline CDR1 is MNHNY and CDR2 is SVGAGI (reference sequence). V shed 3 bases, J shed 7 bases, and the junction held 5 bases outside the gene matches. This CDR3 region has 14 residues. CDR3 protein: CASSYQGAGQPQHF. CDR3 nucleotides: TGTGCCAGCAGTTATCAGGGGGCGGGACAGCCCCAGCATTTT.

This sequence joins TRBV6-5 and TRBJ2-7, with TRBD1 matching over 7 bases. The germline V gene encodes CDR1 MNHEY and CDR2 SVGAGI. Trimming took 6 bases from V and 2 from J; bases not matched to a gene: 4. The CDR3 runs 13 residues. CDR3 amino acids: CASSRGQAYEQYF. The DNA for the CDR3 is TGTGCCAGCAGCCGCGGACAGGCCTACGAGCAGTACTTC.

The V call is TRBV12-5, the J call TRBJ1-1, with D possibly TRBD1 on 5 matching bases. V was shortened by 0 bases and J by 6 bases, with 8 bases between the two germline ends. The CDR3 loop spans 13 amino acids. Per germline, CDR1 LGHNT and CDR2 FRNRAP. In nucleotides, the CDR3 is TGTGCTAGTGGTTTGGTACGGGGGGCTGAAGCTTTCTTT. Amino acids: CASGLVRGAEAFF. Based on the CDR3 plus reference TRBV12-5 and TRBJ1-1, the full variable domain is DARVTQTPRHKVTEMGQEVTMRCQPILGHNTVFWYRQTMMQGLELLAYFRNRAPLDDSGMPKDRFSAEMPDATLATLKIQPSEPRDSAVYFCASGLVRGAEAFFGQGTRLTVV.

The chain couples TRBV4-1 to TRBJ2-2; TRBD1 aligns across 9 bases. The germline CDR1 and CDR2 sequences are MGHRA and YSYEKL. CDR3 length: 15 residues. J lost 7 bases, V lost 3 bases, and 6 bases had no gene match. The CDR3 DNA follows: TGCGCCAGCAGCCACGGGACAGGGTTTGGCGGGGAGCTGTTTTTT. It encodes CASSHGTGFGGELFF.

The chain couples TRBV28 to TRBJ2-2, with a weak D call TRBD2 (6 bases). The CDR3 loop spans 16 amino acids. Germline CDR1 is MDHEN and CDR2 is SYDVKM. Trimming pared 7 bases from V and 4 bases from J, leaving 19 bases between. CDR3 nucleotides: TGTGCCAGCACCTACGGTGGGGGGATGGGCACCGGGGAGCTGTTTTTT. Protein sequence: CASTYGGGMGTGELFF.

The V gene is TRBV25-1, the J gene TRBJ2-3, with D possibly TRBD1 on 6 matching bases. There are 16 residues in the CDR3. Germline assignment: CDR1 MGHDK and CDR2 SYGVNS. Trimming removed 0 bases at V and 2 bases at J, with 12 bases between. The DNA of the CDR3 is TGTGCCAGCAGTGAATATTTGGGACAAGTCACAGATACGCAGTATTTT. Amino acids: CASSEYLGQVTDTQYF. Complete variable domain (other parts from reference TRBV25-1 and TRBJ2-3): EADIYQTPRYLVIGTGKKITLECSQTMGHDKMYWYQQDPGMELHLIHYSYGVNSTEKGDLSSESTVSRIRTEHFPLTLESARPSHTSQYLCASSEYLGQVTDTQYFGPGTRLTVL.

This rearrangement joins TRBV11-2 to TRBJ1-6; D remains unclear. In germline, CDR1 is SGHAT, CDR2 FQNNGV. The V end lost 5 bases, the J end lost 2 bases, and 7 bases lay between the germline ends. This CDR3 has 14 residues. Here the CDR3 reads CASSPSTYNSPLHF. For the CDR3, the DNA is TGTGCCAGCAGCCCATCTACCTATAATTCACCCCTCCACTTT.

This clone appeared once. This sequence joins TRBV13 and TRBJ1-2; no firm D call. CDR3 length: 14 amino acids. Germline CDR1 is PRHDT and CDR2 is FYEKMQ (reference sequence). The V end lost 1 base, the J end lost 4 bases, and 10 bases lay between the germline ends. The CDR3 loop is CASSLDRNSYGYTF. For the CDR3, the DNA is TGTGCCAGCAGCTTAGACAGAAATTCCTATGGCTACACCTTC.

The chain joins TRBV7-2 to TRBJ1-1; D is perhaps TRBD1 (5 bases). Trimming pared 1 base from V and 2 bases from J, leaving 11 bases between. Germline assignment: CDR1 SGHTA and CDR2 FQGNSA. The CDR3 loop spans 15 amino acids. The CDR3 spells CASSLVGHQNTEAFF. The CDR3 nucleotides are TGTGCCAGCAGCTTAGTGGGGCACCAAAACACTGAAGCTTTCTTT.

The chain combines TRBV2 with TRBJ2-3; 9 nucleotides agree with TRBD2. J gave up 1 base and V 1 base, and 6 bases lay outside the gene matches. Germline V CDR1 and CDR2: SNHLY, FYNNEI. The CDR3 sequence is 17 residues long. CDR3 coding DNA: TGTGCCAGCAGTGAAGAGGTAGCGGGGGCTCGCACAGATACGCAGTATTTT. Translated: CASSEEVAGARTDTQYF.

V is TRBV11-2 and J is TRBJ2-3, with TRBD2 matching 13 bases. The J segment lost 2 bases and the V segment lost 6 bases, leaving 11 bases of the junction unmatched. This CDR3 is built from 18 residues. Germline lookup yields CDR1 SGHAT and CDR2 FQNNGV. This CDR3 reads CASRILPGLAGYTDTQYF. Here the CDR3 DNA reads TGTGCCAGCAGAATTCTTCCGGGACTAGCGGGGTACACAGATACGCAGTATTTT. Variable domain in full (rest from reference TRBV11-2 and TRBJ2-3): EAGVAQSPRYKIIEKRQSVAFWCNPISGHATLYWYQQILGQGPKLLIQFQNNGVVDDSQLPKDRFSAERLKGVDSTLKIQPAKLEDSAVYLCASRILPGLAGYTDTQYFGPGTRLTVL.

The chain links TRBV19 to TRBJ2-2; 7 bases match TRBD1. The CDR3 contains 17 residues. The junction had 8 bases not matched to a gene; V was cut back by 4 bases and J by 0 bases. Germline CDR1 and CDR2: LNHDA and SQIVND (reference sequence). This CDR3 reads CASSRYRGPANTGELFF. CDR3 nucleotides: TGTGCCAGTAGTAGGTACAGGGGACCCGCGAACACCGGGGAGCTGTTTTTT.